Listed below are T cell receptor beta chains from one sample, sequenced in a study of cytomegalovirus exposure and HLA in healthy donors. Libraries were prepared by immunoSEQ multiplex PCR; TCRdb keeps only in-frame clonotypes and omits some of them. This table lists around 70,000 clones. Input material: PBMCs. The receptors come from a female donor in good health and CMV-seropositive. The CDR3 runs from the conserved cysteine through the conserved F or W. A D gene is named only where the DNA matches it firmly.

TRBJ2-7,TRBD2,TRBV27,TGTGCCAGCAGTGTGTACAGGGGGACTAGCGGGAGGGCCTACGAGCAGTACTTC,CASSVYRGTSGRAYEQYF
TRBJ2-2,TRBD1,TRBV6-5,TGTGCCAGCAGACCAGGGGGGAACACCGGGGAGCTGTTTTTT,CASRPGGNTGELFF
TRBJ1-2,TRBD1,TRBV19,TGTGCCAGTAGGCTACAGGGGGCCCCCTATGGCTACACCTTC,CASRLQGAPYGYTF
TRBJ2-1,TRBD2,TRBV7-3,TGTGCCAGCAGCCCTAGCGGGGATGACAATGAGCAGTTCTTC,CASSPSGDDNEQFF
TRBJ2-7,TRBD1,TRBV6-5,TGTGCCAGCAGTTCACCCCGGGACAGTCGCTACGAGCAGTACTTC,CASSSPRDSRYEQYF
TRBJ1-2,TRBD1,TRBV19,TGTGCCAGCCGGGACAGGATAAGTGGTGCTTATGGCTACACCTTC,CASRDRISGAYGYTF
TRBJ2-2,TRBD1,TRBV7-7,TGTGCCAGCAGCTTAGGACAGGGGGCAGGGGAGCTGTTTTTT,CASSLGQGAGELFF
TRBJ1-5,-,TRBV28,TGTGCCAGCAGCCCCCCAGGAAATCAGCCCCAGCATTTT,CASSPPGNQPQHF
TRBJ1-1,-,TRBV19,TGTGCTAGTACCGGTGAGTTGAGTGAGGCTTTCTTT,CASTGELSEAFF
TRBJ1-1,TRBD1,TRBV19,TGTGCCAGTAGTATAGGAGCCGGGACAGGGCTGAACACTGAAGCTTTCTTT,CASSIGAGTGLNTEAFF
TRBJ2-7,TRBD1,TRBV6-1,TGTGCCAGCAGTGAGTCGGGACAGGGGGCCTACGAGCAGTACTTC,CASSESGQGAYEQYF
TRBJ2-7,-,TRBV5-4,TGTGCCAGCAACCGCGAAAATCAAAACTACGAGCAGTACTTC,CASNRENQNYEQYF
TRBJ2-7,TRBD2,TRBV4-1,TGCGCCAGCAGCCAAACCGGACTAGCGGGAGGGCGCGAGCAGTACTTC,CASSQTGLAGGREQYF
TRBJ2-1,TRBD2,TRBV4-3,TGCGCCAGCAGCCAAGTCCTGACTAGCGGGGGCTACAATGAGCAGTTCTTC,CASSQVLTSGGYNEQFF
TRBJ2-7,TRBD2,TRBV5-5,TGTGCCAGCAGCGTGACTAGCGACTACGAGCAGTACTTC,CASSVTSDYEQYF
TRBJ1-1,-,TRBV2,TGTGCCAGCACCGAACAGGGAGACACTGAAGCTTTCTTT,CASTEQGDTEAFF
TRBJ2-2,-,TRBV6-5,TGTGCCAGCAGTTACGACGGCAGGGGAGTCACCGGGGAGCTGTTTTTT,CASSYDGRGVTGELFF
TRBJ1-1,-,TRBV28,TGTGCCAGCAGTTTAGGGGGCCGGGTAGGCACTGAAGCTTTCTTT,CASSLGGRVGTEAFF